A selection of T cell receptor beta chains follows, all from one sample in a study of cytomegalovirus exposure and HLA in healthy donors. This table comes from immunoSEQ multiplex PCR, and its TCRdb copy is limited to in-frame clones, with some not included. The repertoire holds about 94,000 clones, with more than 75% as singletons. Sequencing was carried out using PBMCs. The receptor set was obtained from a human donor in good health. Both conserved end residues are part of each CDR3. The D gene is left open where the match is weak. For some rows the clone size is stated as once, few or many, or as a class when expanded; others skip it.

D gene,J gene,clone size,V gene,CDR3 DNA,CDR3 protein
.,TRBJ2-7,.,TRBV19,TGTGCCAGTACCCCCCGGCGGGACGGGACCTACGAGCAGTACTTC,CASTPRRDGTYEQYF
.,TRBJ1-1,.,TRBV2,TGTGCCGGAGCTGGGGCCCGTTTCACTGAAGCTTTCTTT,CAGAGARFTEAFF
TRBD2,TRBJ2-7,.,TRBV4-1,TGCGCCAGCAGCCAAGAGGGACTAGCGGGAGGAGATGGCTACGAGCAGTACTTC,CASSQEGLAGGDGYEQYF
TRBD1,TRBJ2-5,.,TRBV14,TGTGCCAGCAGCCAAGTGAGACAGGGCTGGGAGACCCAGTACTTC,CASSQVRQGWETQYF
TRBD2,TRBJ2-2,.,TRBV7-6,TGTGCCAGCAGCCTTAGCGGGGGGCTCTCGAACACCGGGGAGCTGTTTTTT,CASSLSGGLSNTGELFF
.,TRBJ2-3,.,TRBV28,TGTGCCAGCAGCCGACGGGTTCGGTCCGGCACAGATACGCAGTATTTT,CASSRRVRSGTDTQYF
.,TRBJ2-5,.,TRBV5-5,TGTGCCAGCCGAGAATGGTGGGAGGCAGAGACCCAGTACTTC,CASREWWEAETQYF
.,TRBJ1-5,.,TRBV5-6,TGTGCCAGCAGCTTAATTCCGGGACCGGGGGAAAATCAGCCCCAGCATTTT,CASSLIPGPGENQPQHF
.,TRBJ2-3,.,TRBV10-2,TGCGCCAGCAGTGACTCTGCAGATACGCAGTATTTT,CASSDSADTQYF
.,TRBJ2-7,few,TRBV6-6,TGTGCCAGCAGTATGGACAGAGCCTACGAGCAGTACTTC,CASSMDRAYEQYF
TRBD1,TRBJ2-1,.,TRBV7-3,TGTGCCAGCAGTCAAAGGGGGCAGCAGTTCTTC,CASSQRGQQFF
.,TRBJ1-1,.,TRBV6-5,TGTGCCAGCAGTTCCCGGCAGACAGTGAACACTGAAGCTTTCTTT,CASSSRQTVNTEAFF
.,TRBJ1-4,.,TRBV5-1,TGCGCCAGCAGCTTGGGGTCACCGGCAACTAATGAAAAACTGTTTTTT,CASSLGSPATNEKLFF
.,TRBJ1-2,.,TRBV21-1,TGTGCCAGCAGCAAAGACAGGGCAGTATATGGCTACACCTTC,CASSKDRAVYGYTF
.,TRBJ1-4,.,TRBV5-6,TGTGCCAGCAGCACCACAGGGCGTAATGAAAAACTGTTTTTT,CASSTTGRNEKLFF
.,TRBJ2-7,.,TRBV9,TGTGCCAGCAGCTCAAATTACAGGGCGGGCGAGCAGTACTTC,CASSSNYRAGEQYF
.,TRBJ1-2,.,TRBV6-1,TGTGCCAGCAGTGAAAATTCGGGGGTTGGCTATGGCTACACCTTC,CASSENSGVGYGYTF
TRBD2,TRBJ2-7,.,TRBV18,TGTGCCAGCTCACCGGGCCCCGGACTAGCGGGAGTAAATAGGGAGGACGAGCAGTACTTC,CASSPGPGLAGVNREDEQYF
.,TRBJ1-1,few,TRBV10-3,TGTGCCATCAGTGCTGGGGGGGGTAAAGCTTTCTTT,CAISAGGGKAFF